These T cell receptor beta chains were read from a single sample in a study of cytomegalovirus exposure and HLA in healthy donors. Using immunoSEQ multiplex PCR, the repertoire was profiled, and TCRdb retains in-frame clones only, with some absent. This sample has approximately 270,000 clones, with 90% found just once. The sequenced material came from PBMCs. These receptors all stem from a woman between 18 and 29 years old in good health and CMV-seronegative. Both conserved end residues are part of each CDR3. The order of the fields is D gene, J gene, V gene, clone size, CDR3 DNA, CDR3 protein. A D gene is named only where the DNA matches it firmly. Rows give clone size only sometimes, using once, few, many, or a class for an expanded clone.

TRBD2	TRBJ2-3	TRBV18	.	TGTGCCAGCTCACCACCGGGACTAGCGTCTGGGCCCACAGATACGCAGTATTTT	CASSPPGLASGPTDTQYF
.	TRBJ1-1	TRBV5-4	.	TGTGCCAGCAGCTTGGGGAGGGAAGAGGCTTTCTTT	CASSLGREEAFF
.	TRBJ2-2	TRBV7-2	.	TGTGCCAGCAGCTCACAGGGAGGGCTAACCGGGGAGCTGTTTTTT	CASSSQGGLTGELFF
TRBD2	TRBJ2-3	TRBV9	.	TGTGCCAGCAGCCCCGTCGGACTAGCGGGGGGCACAGATACGCAGTATTTT	CASSPVGLAGGTDTQYF
TRBD2	TRBJ2-7	TRBV27	.	TGTGCCAGCAGTTTAACTAGCGGGTCCGAGCAGTACTTC	CASSLTSGSEQYF
.	TRBJ1-5	TRBV9	.	TGTGCCAGCAGCGTAGGACGGGGTGGCAATCAGCCCCAGCATTTT	CASSVGRGGNQPQHF
.	TRBJ2-2	TRBV6-5	.	TGTGCCAGCAGCGGGGGAGCGAACACCGGGGAGCTGTTTTTT	CASSGGANTGELFF
.	TRBJ1-1	TRBV20-1	few	TGCAGTGCCCACAGGGCAGGGGAAGCTTTCTTT	CSAHRAGEAFF
.	TRBJ1-4	TRBV6-1	.	TGTGCCAGCAGTGAATTCGGGGAGGGAAGCGAAAAACTGTTTTTT	CASSEFGEGSEKLFF
.	TRBJ2-7	TRBV6-6	few	TGTGCCAGCAGCCCCGGCGAGGGTAGGTCCTACGAGCAGTACTTC	CASSPGEGRSYEQYF
TRBD2	TRBJ2-3	TRBV27	few	TGTGCCAGCAGCTCCCGGGGACTAGCTGGGGGTACGCAGTATTTT	CASSSRGLAGGTQYF
.	TRBJ1-1	TRBV5-4	.	TGTGCCAGCAGCTTGGGGGGGCGATTTGACGCTGAAGCTTTCTTT	CASSLGGRFDAEAFF
TRBD2	TRBJ2-5	TRBV9	.	TGTGCCAGCAGCCTAGCGGGGGGGTTCCAAGAGACCCAGTACTTC	CASSLAGGFQETQYF
.	TRBJ2-5	TRBV10-3	.	TGTGCCATCAGTATTGACCGGGAAAACCAAGAGACCCAGTACTTC	CAISIDRENQETQYF
.	TRBJ2-7	TRBV7-9	.	TGTGCCAGCAGCCGACAGGAAACGGCCTACGAGCAGTACTTC	CASSRQETAYEQYF
.	TRBJ1-3	TRBV19	.	TGTGCCAGTAGTATAGTTGGGAGCTCTGGAAACACCATATATTTT	CASSIVGSSGNTIYF
TRBD1	TRBJ1-1	TRBV29-1	.	TGCAGCGTTGCCGACCAGGGGGACACTGAAGCTTTCTTT	CSVADQGDTEAFF
TRBD2	TRBJ2-5	TRBV5-6	.	TGTGCCAGCAGCTTGCGTCTAGCGGGGGTGGGTGCCCAGTACTTC	CASSLRLAGVGAQYF
.	TRBJ2-6	TRBV4-2	once	TGTGCCAGCAGCCAAGATCTGGCCCGTCGCTCTGGGGCCAACGTCCTGACTTTC	CASSQDLARRSGANVLTF
.	TRBJ2-7	TRBV28	.	TGTGCCAGCAGTTTAACACCGGGAGCCTACGAGCAGTACTTC	CASSLTPGAYEQYF
.	TRBJ2-2	TRBV7-6	.	TGTGCCAGCAGCTTAGGCCCCTCTCGGGGGTCGGAGCTGTTTTTT	CASSLGPSRGSELFF
.	TRBJ1-4	TRBV7-9	.	TGTGCCAGCAGCTCGCCGGCCAGAGGAGGTGAAAAACTGTTTTTT	CASSSPARGGEKLFF
.	TRBJ2-7	TRBV11-2	.	TGTGCCAGCAGCGCCGACAAGTTCTCCTACGAGCAGTACTTC	CASSADKFSYEQYF
.	TRBJ2-5	TRBV11-2	once	TGTGCCAGCAGCTTAGTCTGGTCACAGGGTTTTGCCGAGACCCAGTACTTC	CASSLVWSQGFAETQYF
.	TRBJ2-7	TRBV14	few	TGTGCCAGCAGCCAAGATTCTGGACCGCCCCCGGGGGAGCAGTACTTC	CASSQDSGPPPGEQYF
.	TRBJ1-1	TRBV11-3	.	TGTGCCAGCAGGAAACAGGGCCCTGAAGCTTTCTTT	CASRKQGPEAFF
TRBD1	TRBJ1-6	TRBV7-6	.	TGTGCCAGCAGCTTAGAAGGGGGCCCCTATAATTCACCCCTCCACTTT	CASSLEGGPYNSPLHF
.	TRBJ1-6	TRBV9	.	TGTGCCAGCAGCGTAGATGGGTGGGGGGATTCACCCCTCCACTTT	CASSVDGWGDSPLHF
.	TRBJ2-5	TRBV7-2	.	TGTGCCAGCAGCCCTCAAGAGACCCAGTACTTC	CASSPQETQYF
.	TRBJ2-3	TRBV5-1	.	TGCGCCAGCAGCTTGGAGTCTGCGGGGACAGATACGCAGTATTTT	CASSLESAGTDTQYF
.	TRBJ1-2	TRBV10-2	.	TGCGCCAGCAGTGAGTCGAGCAGGAGGGGCTATGGCTACACCTTC	CASSESSRRGYGYTF
.	TRBJ1-5	TRBV7-3	.	TGTGCCAGCAGCTCGGACAGAGATCAGCCCCAGCATTTT	CASSSDRDQPQHF
.	TRBJ2-1	TRBV27	once	TGTGCCAGCAGTTTGGTCGGGACCTACAATGAGCAGTTCTTC	CASSLVGTYNEQFF
.	TRBJ2-4	TRBV7-6	.	TGTGCCAGCAGCTTGGGGGGAGAAAGGGACATTCAGTACTTC	CASSLGGERDIQYF
TRBD1	TRBJ2-2	TRBV7-2	.	TGTGCCAGCAGCCAACCAGGGGGCTCGAACACCGGGGAGCTGTTTTTT	CASSQPGGSNTGELFF
TRBD1	TRBJ1-1	TRBV7-9	.	TGTGCCAGCAGGAATATCCGGGACAGGGGGCACGGCACTGAAGCTTTCTTT	CASRNIRDRGHGTEAFF
TRBD1	TRBJ1-6	TRBV27	.	TGTGCCAGCAGGATAGACAGGGTTGCTAATTCACCCCTCCACTTT	CASRIDRVANSPLHF
.	TRBJ2-7	TRBV6-5	.	TGTGCCAGCAGCGCCGGTAGCGGCGAGCAGTACTTC	CASSAGSGEQYF
TRBD2	TRBJ2-1	TRBV7-9	.	TGTGCCAGCAGCTTACTCAAGCGGGGCTACAATGAGCAGTTCTTC	CASSLLKRGYNEQFF
TRBD1	TRBJ2-5	TRBV12-5	.	TGTGCTAGTGCCCTCTCAGACGGACAGGGAAAAGAGACCCAGTACTTC	CASALSDGQGKETQYF
.	TRBJ1-1	TRBV7-2	.	TGTGCCAGCAGCTTGGGGCCGGGGGGCGGCACTGAAGCTTTCTTT	CASSLGPGGGTEAFF
.	TRBJ2-3	TRBV7-9	.	TGTGCCAGCAGCTCAAGCACAGATACGCAGTATTTT	CASSSSTDTQYF
TRBD1	TRBJ2-1	TRBV15	.	TGTGCCACCAGCACCACTCTCTCCACAGGGGAGCATGAGCAGTTCTTC	CATSTTLSTGEHEQFF
TRBD2	TRBJ2-3	TRBV18	.	TGTGCCAGCTCACCCCCCGGACTAGCGGGGGGGATAGGTACGCAGTATTTT	CASSPPGLAGGIGTQYF
.	TRBJ1-2	TRBV4-3	.	TGCGCCAGCAGCCAAGGGAGCGTAACCTACACCTTC	CASSQGSVTYTF
TRBD1	TRBJ1-2	TRBV10-3	.	TGTGCCACCCCAAGTTCAAGGACAGGGCCTCAAGGAGGCTACACCTTC	CATPSSRTGPQGGYTF
TRBD2	TRBJ2-3	TRBV28	.	TGTGCCAGCAGCCCGGGACTAAGCACAGATACGCAGTATTTT	CASSPGLSTDTQYF
TRBD1	TRBJ1-5	TRBV6-1	.	TGTGCCAGCAGTGAGCCGACAGGGAGCAATCAGCCCCAGCATTTT	CASSEPTGSNQPQHF